This passage covers 21 T cell receptor beta chains from one sample sequenced in a study of cytomegalovirus exposure and HLA in healthy donors. The PCR was carried out with 60 Vbeta primers and 13 Jbeta primers. Assay used: immunoSEQ multiplex PCR; TCRdb lists only in-frame clones, some missing. The sample records 250,000 to 350,000 clones, 80% being singletons. The sequenced material came from PBMCs. These receptors all come from a girl aged 2 to 9 in good health and CMV-seronegative.

The chain combines TRBV28 with TRBJ1-2, with 7 positions matching TRBD1. CDR3 length: 18 amino acids. The V gene's germline CDR1 is MDHEN and CDR2 SYDVKM. The V gene end was trimmed by 5 bases and the J gene end by 4 bases; junction bases not matched to a gene: 19. In DNA, the CDR3 is TGTGCCAGCAGTACCCTTGATCCGGGACAGATGGGTTCCTATGGCTACACCTTC. Translating it yields CASSTLDPGQMGSYGYTF.

The rearrangement uses TRBV21-1 and TRBJ2-7; TRBD2, the table's D call, lacks a check against the DNA. TRBV21-1 is an annotated pseudogene. The CDR3 is 14 residues long. The CDR3 protein is CAPRGKRSSYEQYF. The CDR3 coding sequence is TGTGCCCCGCGGGGCAAGCGGAGCTCCTACGAGCAGTACTTC.

A few counts support this clone. The chain joins TRBV2 to TRBJ2-1; 16 bases agree with TRBD2. CDR3 length: 17 residues. The germline CDR1 and CDR2 sequences are SNHLY and FYNNEI. Losses at the gene ends were 7 bases for V and 5 bases for J; bases not matched to a gene: 8. The CDR3 coding sequence is TGTGCCAGCAAGTTCGGGACTAGCGGGGGGGCAAACAATGAGCAGTTCTTC. Encoded protein: CASKFGTSGGANNEQFF.

The chain is built from TRBV9 and TRBJ1-1; 7 bases agree with TRBD1. There are 15 residues in the CDR3. The ends lost 0 bases at V and 1 base at J; junction bases unmatched: 3. Germline V CDR1 and CDR2: SGDLS, YYNGEE. The CDR3 DNA reads as TGTGCCAGCAGCGTAGGGGACAGCCGGAACACTGAAGCTTTCTTT. This translates into CASSVGDSRNTEAFF.

The rearrangement uses TRBV6-5 and TRBJ1-2; 7 bases agree with TRBD1. Trimming cost V 6 bases and J 8 bases; bases outside gene matches: 12. The CDR3 extends over 14 amino acids. The germline V gene has CDR1 MNHEY and CDR2 SVGAGI. The DNA for the CDR3 is TGTGCCAGCAGAGAAATCGACAGGGAGAGAGGCTACACCTTC. Amino acids: CASREIDRERGYTF.

This clone was observed once. This sequence joins TRBV25-1 and TRBJ1-6, with a possible D match to TRBD1 (6 bases). V was trimmed by 10 bases and J by 8 bases, leaving 15 bases between them. CDR3 length: 13 amino acids. The V gene's germline CDR1 is MGHDK and CDR2 SYGVNS. This chain's CDR3 is CATAQGLYSPLHF. In nucleotides, the CDR3 is TGTGCCACCGCTCAGGGGTTGTATTCACCCCTCCACTTT.

CDR3 residues: CASMKSGTGAYEQYF. The CDR3, as DNA: TGTGCCAGTATGAAGTCCGGGACAGGGGCTTACGAGCAGTACTTC. The chain recombines TRBV19 with TRBJ2-7; the match to TRBD1 covers 10 bases. Losses at the gene ends were 7 bases for V and 4 bases for J; bases not matched to a gene: 10. CDR3 length: 15 residues. Germline V gives CDR1 LNHDA, CDR2 SQIVND (reference sequence).

CDR3 in amino acids: CASSFRTGVVEQYF. CDR3 DNA: TGTGCCAGCAGTTTTAGGACAGGGGTGGTCGAGCAGTACTTC. The chain links TRBV27 to TRBJ2-7, with 9 nucleotides matching TRBD1. Germline V lookup: CDR1 MNHEY, CDR2 SMNVEV (reference sequence). Unmatched junction bases numbered 6, after V lost 3 bases and J lost 6 bases. This CDR3 region has 14 residues.

The chain links TRBV15 to TRBJ2-3, with 8 bases matching TRBD2. Per germline, CDR1 LNHNV and CDR2 YYDKDF (reference sequence). Trimming removed 0 bases from V and 6 bases from J; junction bases left unmatched: 8. This CDR3 is 16 amino acids long. CDR3 DNA sequence: TGTGCCACCAGCAGAGATCTTCCGGGAGGGCCGGATACGCAGTATTTT. It yields the protein CATSRDLPGGPDTQYF.

The rearrangement uses TRBV7-9 and TRBJ1-1, with TRBD1 as a possible D gene (5 bases). The CDR3 is 13 amino acids. Trimming pared 1 base from V and 7 bases from J, leaving 10 bases between. Per germline, CDR1 SEHNR and CDR2 FQNEAQ (reference sequence). The CDR3: CASSLVIGHEAFF. The CDR3 coding sequence is TGTGCCAGCAGCTTAGTCATTGGACATGAAGCTTTCTTT. Variable domain in full (rest from reference TRBV7-9 and TRBJ1-1): DTGVSQNPRHKITKRGQNVTFRCDPISEHNRLYWYRQTLGQGPEFLTYFQNEAQLEKSRLLSDRFSAERPKGSFSTLEIQRTEQGDSAMYLCASSLVIGHEAFFGQGTRLTVV.

This chain uses TRBV6-5 with TRBJ2-3; 7 positions match TRBD1. The trim removed 4 bases at V and 9 bases at J, leaving 7 bases unmatched. This CDR3 is 13 amino acids long. In germline, CDR1 is MNHEY, CDR2 SVGAGI. Here the CDR3 reads CASSFGTDGTQYF. Here the CDR3 DNA reads TGTGCCAGCAGTTTTGGGACAGACGGAACGCAGTATTTT.

The chain carries TRBV19 and TRBJ2-2, with TRBD1 matching over 7 bases. V lost 4 bases, J lost 2 bases, and 7 bases stayed unmatched. The CDR3 contains 16 residues. The V gene's germline CDR1 is LNHDA and CDR2 SQIVND (reference sequence). CDR3 sequence reads: CASSTRDSPNTGELFF. CDR3 coding DNA: TGTGCCAGTAGTACCCGGGACAGTCCAAACACCGGGGAGCTGTTTTTT. The variable domain in full, completed from reference TRBV19 and TRBJ2-2, reads DGGITQSPKYLFRKEGQNVTLSCEQNLNHDAMYWYRQDPGQGLRLIYYSQIVNDFQKGDIAEGYSVSREKKESFPLTVTSAQKNPTAFYLCASSTRDSPNTGELFFGEGSRLTVL.

The V call is TRBV6-6, the J call TRBJ2-2; no reliable D call. CDR3 size: 12 residues. Germline V gives CDR1 MNHNY, CDR2 SVGAGI (reference sequence). The germline V and J ends were trimmed by 7 bases and 6 bases, with 9 bases remaining between them. For the CDR3, the DNA is TGTGCCAGCATGGATGAGGCCGGGGAGCTGTTTTTT. It encodes CASMDEAGELFF.

The chain combines TRBV6-5 with TRBJ1-4, with TRBD1 as a possible D gene (6 bases). The CDR3 extends over 15 amino acids. V was trimmed by 0 bases and J by 7 bases, leaving 12 bases between them. CDR1 is MNHEY, CDR2 SVGAGI, per germline. CDR3 sequence (DNA): TGTGCCAGCAGTTACTCGCAGGGGACGGGTGAAAAACTGTTTTTT. This codes for CASSYSQGTGEKLFF.

CDR3 region: CAWILDEGLTEAFF. CDR3 sequence (DNA): TGTGCCTGGATCCTGGACGAGGGACTGACTGAAGCTTTCTTT. V is TRBV30 and J is TRBJ1-1; weak D call: TRBD1 (5 bases). CDR1 and CDR2 (germline): GTSNPN, SVGIG (reference sequence). The CDR3 extends over 14 amino acids. Deletions cut 4 bases from V and 5 bases from J, with 17 bases between.

J is TRBJ2-3 and V is TRBV6-1, with 11 bases fitting TRBD1. V shed 7 bases and J 5 bases; nucleotides not matched to a gene: 5. The CDR3 is made up of 14 amino acids. Per germline, CDR1 MNHNS and CDR2 SASEGT. This chain's CDR3 is CASTGQGAGDTQYF. The CDR3 DNA reads TGTGCCAGCACCGGACAGGGGGCGGGAGATACGCAGTATTTT.

The V call is TRBV11-2, the J call TRBJ2-1, with 7 bases lining up with TRBD1. The germline V gene encodes CDR1 SGHAT and CDR2 FQNNGV. The ends lost 3 bases at V and 2 bases at J; junction bases unmatched: 13. This CDR3 is 18 amino acids long. The CDR3 loop reads CASSLGLQGIGAYNEQFF. As DNA, the CDR3 is TGTGCCAGCAGCTTGGGATTACAGGGGATCGGGGCCTACAATGAGCAGTTCTTC. The entire variable domain, with the rest obtained from reference TRBV11-2 and TRBJ2-1, is as follows: EAGVAQSPRYKIIEKRQSVAFWCNPISGHATLYWYQQILGQGPKLLIQFQNNGVVDDSQLPKDRFSAERLKGVDSTLKIQPAKLEDSAVYLCASSLGLQGIGAYNEQFFGPGTRLTVL.

This rearrangement joins TRBV5-1 to TRBJ2-3, with 11 bases fitting TRBD1. This CDR3 spans 15 amino acids. Trimming took 4 bases from V and 4 from J; bases not matched to a gene: 5. Per germline, CDR1 SGHRS and CDR2 YFSETQ. CDR3 bases: TGCGCCAGCAGCCTAGGACAGGGGGCCTCAGATACGCAGTATTTT. Translating gives CASSLGQGASDTQYF. The full variable domain, with the rest looked up from reference TRBV5-1 and TRBJ2-3, is KAGVTQTPRYLIKTRGQQVTLSCSPISGHRSVSWYQQTPGQGLQFLFEYFSETQRNKGNFPGRFSGRQFSNSRSEMNVSTLELGDSALYLCASSLGQGASDTQYFGPGTRLTVL.

V gene TRBV12-5 combines with J gene TRBJ2-1, with TRBD2 matching over 9 bases. The CDR3 has 15 amino acids. CDR1 is LGHNT, CDR2 FRNRAP, per germline. Trimming removed 6 bases from V and 8 bases from J; junction bases left unmatched: 11. In DNA, the CDR3 is TGTGCTAGTGGCATAGCGGGAGACCCGGGCGATGAGCAGTTCTTC. Translating it yields CASGIAGDPGDEQFF.

The CDR3 protein is CASGLTDSYEQYF. The CDR3 DNA reads TGTGCCAGCGGGTTGACAGATTCCTACGAGCAGTACTTC. This chain joins TRBV28 and TRBJ2-7, with a possible D match to TRBD1 (5 bases). The length of the CDR3 is 13 residues. Trimming took 8 bases from V and 1 from J, leaving 12 bases between them. Germline V lookup: CDR1 MDHEN, CDR2 SYDVKM.

The rearrangement uses TRBV2 and TRBJ2-3; 10 bases are a match to TRBD2. Germline CDR1 reads SNHLY; CDR2 reads FYNNEI. There are 15 residues in the CDR3. The V segment lost 11 bases and the J segment 6 bases; nucleotides outside the gene matches: 14. The DNA for the CDR3 is TGTGCCGGACCGCAACTAGCGGGGCAAACGGATACGCAGTATTTT. Translated: CAGPQLAGQTDTQYF.